Listed below are T cell receptor beta chains from one sample, sequenced in a study of CD8 T cells in Susac syndrome. TCRdb analysed the immunoSEQ multiplex PCR reads with MiXCR anew, one entry per CDR3 protein. The sample records about 94,000 distinct CDR3 sequences, roughly 94% being singletons. The material sequenced was CD4+ T cells from PBMCs. The receptors were sampled from a human donor with Susac syndrome. The CDR3 runs from the conserved cysteine through the conserved F or W. The order of the fields is CDR3 protein, CDR3 DNA, clone size, D gene, V gene, J gene. D genes are given only for firm matches. The size field is filled for only some rows; it gives once, few, many or a size class.

CDR3 protein: CAISPQGADYGYTF
CDR3 DNA: TGTGCCATCAGTCCCCAGGGGGCCGACTATGGCTACACCTTC
clone size: .
D gene: TRBD1
V gene: TRBV10-3
J gene: TRBJ1-2

CDR3 protein: CATSGSGAREQYF
CDR3 DNA: TGTGCCACCTCGGGGTCCGGGGCTCGGGAGCAGTACTTC
clone size: .
D gene: .
V gene: TRBV12-3/TRBV12-4
J gene: TRBJ2-7

CDR3 protein: CASSPGQGSRQPQHF
CDR3 DNA: TGTGCCAGCAGCCCGGGACAGGGGTCGAGACAGCCCCAGCATTTT
clone size: once
D gene: TRBD1
V gene: TRBV28
J gene: TRBJ1-5

CDR3 protein: CASSPRWRGSNQPQHF
CDR3 DNA: TGTGCCAGCAGTCCTCGTTGGAGGGGGAGCAATCAGCCCCAGCATTTT
clone size: .
D gene: .
V gene: TRBV27
J gene: TRBJ1-5

CDR3 protein: CASSYTGGDGYTF
CDR3 DNA: TGCGCCAGCAGCTACACAGGGGGCGATGGCTACACCTTC
clone size: .
D gene: TRBD1
V gene: TRBV5-1
J gene: TRBJ1-2

CDR3 protein: CASRSPYNEQFF
CDR3 DNA: TGTGCCAGCCGCTCCCCCTACAATGAGCAGTTCTTC
clone size: .
D gene: .
V gene: TRBV5-6
J gene: TRBJ2-1

CDR3 protein: CAWSDRVFNGKNIQYF
CDR3 DNA: TGTGCCTGGAGTGACAGGGTTTTTAATGGCAAAAACATTCAGTACTTC
clone size: .
D gene: .
V gene: TRBV30
J gene: TRBJ2-4

CDR3 protein: CASSEFLAQETQYF
CDR3 DNA: TGTGCCAGCAGTGAATTTCTAGCCCAAGAGACCCAGTACTTC
clone size: .
D gene: .
V gene: TRBV25-1
J gene: TRBJ2-5

CDR3 protein: CASSGRGLVTEAFF
CDR3 DNA: TGTGCCAGCAGTGGCAGGGGTTTGGTCACTGAAGCTTTCTTT
clone size: .
D gene: .
V gene: TRBV3-1
J gene: TRBJ1-1

CDR3 protein: CASSAQMGAGDTQYF
CDR3 DNA: TGTGCCAGCAGCGCCCAGATGGGGGCCGGAGATACGCAGTATTTT
clone size: .
D gene: .
V gene: TRBV9
J gene: TRBJ2-3

CDR3 protein: CASSVKASGAGELFF
CDR3 DNA: TGTGCCAGCAGCGTAAAGGCTAGCGGGGCCGGGGAGCTGTTTTTT
clone size: once
D gene: TRBD2
V gene: TRBV9
J gene: TRBJ2-2

CDR3 protein: CASSLQVGPNYGYTF
CDR3 DNA: TGTGCCAGCAGCTTACAGGTCGGACCTAACTATGGCTACACCTTC
clone size: .
D gene: .
V gene: TRBV7-2
J gene: TRBJ1-2

CDR3 protein: CSAGRGVAYEQYF
CDR3 DNA: TGCAGTGCCGGGCGGGGGGTCGCCTACGAGCAGTACTTC
clone size: .
D gene: TRBD2
V gene: TRBV20-1
J gene: TRBJ2-7

CDR3 protein: CASSYPGREVPGNQPQHF
CDR3 DNA: TGTGCCAGCAGTTATCCCGGACGGGAGGTGCCGGGCAATCAGCCCCAGCATTTT
clone size: .
D gene: .
V gene: TRBV6-2/TRBV6-3
J gene: TRBJ1-5

CDR3 protein: CASSESEGPYEQYF
CDR3 DNA: TGTGCCAGCAGTGAATCGGAGGGACCCTACGAGCAGTACTTC
clone size: .
D gene: .
V gene: TRBV25-1
J gene: TRBJ2-7

CDR3 protein: CASSVGGRGWETQYF
CDR3 DNA: TGTGCCAGCAGCGTAGGTGGCAGGGGGTGGGAGACCCAGTACTTC
clone size: .
D gene: TRBD1
V gene: TRBV9
J gene: TRBJ2-5

CDR3 protein: CASSLSGQVVGQETQYF
CDR3 DNA: TGTGCCAGCAGCTTATCGGGACAGGTGGTTGGGCAAGAGACCCAGTACTTC
clone size: .
D gene: TRBD1
V gene: TRBV7-7
J gene: TRBJ2-5

CDR3 protein: CASGLETGDQPQHF
CDR3 DNA: TGTGCCAGCGGGTTAGAGACAGGCGATCAGCCCCAGCATTTT
clone size: .
D gene: .
V gene: TRBV28
J gene: TRBJ1-5

CDR3 protein: CSATEGQFNSPLHF
CDR3 DNA: TGCAGTGCTACAGAGGGACAGTTCAATTCACCCCTCCACTTT
clone size: once
D gene: TRBD1
V gene: TRBV20-1
J gene: TRBJ1-6

CDR3 protein: CASSWRKGTDTQYF
CDR3 DNA: TGTGCCAGCAGTTGGCGGAAGGGCACAGATACGCAGTATTTT
clone size: .
D gene: .
V gene: TRBV2
J gene: TRBJ2-3

CDR3 protein: CAWSGTWDTQYF
CDR3 DNA: TGTGCCTGGAGTGGGACGTGGGATACGCAGTATTTT
clone size: few
D gene: .
V gene: TRBV30
J gene: TRBJ2-3

CDR3 protein: CASSQGRANQPQHF
CDR3 DNA: TGCGCCAGCAGCCAAGGGAGGGCGAATCAGCCCCAGCATTTT
clone size: .
D gene: .
V gene: TRBV4-3
J gene: TRBJ1-5

CDR3 protein: CASRAEPGYEQYF
CDR3 DNA: TGCGCCAGCAGAGCGGAACCGGGCTACGAGCAGTACTTC
clone size: .
D gene: .
V gene: TRBV5-1
J gene: TRBJ2-7

CDR3 protein: CSARDREGRTAGSTDTQYF
CDR3 DNA: TGCAGTGCTAGAGATCGGGAAGGGAGGACGGCGGGGAGCACAGATACGCAGTATTTT
clone size: .
D gene: .
V gene: TRBV20-1
J gene: TRBJ2-3

CDR3 protein: CASRVDRGQNEAFF
CDR3 DNA: TGTGCCAGCCGAGTCGATCGGGGGCAGAATGAAGCTTTCTTT
clone size: .
D gene: .
V gene: TRBV18
J gene: TRBJ1-1

CDR3 protein: CASSLDVPDFTDTQYF
CDR3 DNA: TGTGCCAGCAGCTTAGACGTCCCCGATTTCACAGATACGCAGTATTTT
clone size: .
D gene: .
V gene: TRBV7-9
J gene: TRBJ2-3

CDR3 protein: CASSRIRDSPYF
CDR3 DNA: TGTGCCAGCAGCCGAATCCGGGACAGCCCGTACTTC
clone size: .
D gene: TRBD1
V gene: TRBV28
J gene: TRBJ2-4

CDR3 protein: CASSHELTRDYGYTF
CDR3 DNA: TGCGCCAGCAGCCACGAACTGACAAGAGACTATGGCTACACCTTC
clone size: .
D gene: .
V gene: TRBV4-3
J gene: TRBJ1-2

CDR3 protein: CSALGWDRANQPQHF
CDR3 DNA: TGCAGTGCCCTAGGGTGGGACAGGGCCAATCAGCCCCAGCATTTT
clone size: .
D gene: TRBD1
V gene: TRBV20-1
J gene: TRBJ1-5

CDR3 protein: CAWSVSRTSGGPDTQYF
CDR3 DNA: TGTGCCTGGAGTGTAAGTCGGACTAGCGGGGGTCCGGATACGCAGTATTTT
clone size: .
D gene: TRBD2
V gene: TRBV30
J gene: TRBJ2-3

CDR3 protein: CASSSRALWEGYTF
CDR3 DNA: TGTGCCAGCAGTTCCCGGGCCTTATGGGAGGGCTACACCTTC
clone size: .
D gene: .
V gene: TRBV12-3/TRBV12-4
J gene: TRBJ1-2